This entry describes one T cell receptor beta chain. This clonotype was observed a few times. Its antigen remains unidentified. No much larger clone exists at a distance of one base, and base qualities are not known. These data come from a study of human T cells and chemical hapten exposure (dated by TCRdb to the early 2020s). General notes on the study: For sensitization, 2% DPC in acetone was applied to an approximately 2 cm by approximately 2 cm area of upper inner arm skin. Patients additionally received weekly therapeutic DPC doses to the scalp throughout the roughly 24-week study period. Patch testing was performed on the upper back with Finn chambers containing 0.01% DPC, and the patch tests were scored after 6 days according to International Contact Dermatitis Research Group standards. The mostly female patient cohort included alopecia areata with under or over 50% scalp involvement, alopecia totalis and alopecia universalis. Libraries were combined into a pool for sequencing, and differences in TCR yield between samples came mainly from small differences in library volumes within the pool. Peripheral blood TCR repertoire changes were tracked in vivo in alopecia patients during primary and secondary sensitization to the hapten diphenylcyclopropenone (DPC). Blood samples were taken from patients before sensitization (week 0) and then at 2, 6 and about 24 weeks after DPC sensitization. For TCR sequencing, blood came from some 31 alopecia patients at anywhere from one to four time points (pre-sensitization, 2, 6 and 24 weeks).

Library preparation employed RACE. Sequencing relied on a NextSeq 500. During library preparation, unique molecular identifiers were attached to individual cDNA molecules so that TCRs could be counted in a quantitative, reproducible way. Each blood RNA sample was used to sequence both TCR alpha and TCR beta chains. The published analysis was carried out like this. A median of roughly 100,000 TCRs per sample was observed, with a range of roughly 23,224 to 700,000. V, J and CDR3 annotation of the TCR reads was carried out using the Decombinator software suite. For PS versus PT1 abundance plots, all samples were subsampled to the same number of TCRs (28,000). Expanded TCRs were defined as absent before sensitization and observed at least eight times at the 2-week time point. TCRdb reprocessed the public reads (quality trimming at Q25 with fastp, clone calling with MiXCR) and kept in-frame beta chains. Each CDR3 protein appears once, grouped with its most common genes and DNA. TCRdb, not the original authors, processed these V and J calls. The sample includes roughly 150,000 distinct CDR3 sequences, with about 12% observed a single time. 1.3% to 1.5% of the sample rests with the top ten.

The germline V gene supplies CDR1 SGDLS and CDR2 YYNGEE. V is pared back by 0 bases and J by 3 bases, with 16 bases lying between the germline termini. The CDR3 numbers 16 residues from cysteine through phenylalanine. CDR3 DNA only is kept here, 48 bases in frame from base 1. Results the study describes overall, beyond this receptor: Patch test score correlated positively with the number of PT1 expanded TCRs, reaching significance at thresholds 8, 16 and 32 but not at 4. After repeated subsampling, the strength of the expansion versus patch-test correlation and the threshold at which it became significant changed. Significantly more large CDR3 similarity clusters were formed by expanded TCRs than by pre-sensitization or healthy control sets, consistent with antigen-driven responses. No change with DPC sensitization was found in the number of TCRs above 1 in 1000 frequency, and no evidence of global repertoire structure alterations was found. Alopecia, a presumed autoimmune disease, was present in all patients, so the immune response of the patients might differ from that of healthy individuals.

The time point label of this sample denotes: patch test 2, 6 weeks after DPC sensitization. The label giving this sample's treatment or condition can be read as: therapeutic diphenylcyclopropenone sensitization with weekly scalp DPC. Blood at each patch-test visit was drawn before the patch test was applied. Patients were considered eligible if aged 18 to 70, diagnosed with alopecia and deemed suitable for DPC therapy, and patients were excluded if pregnant. Total RNA was isolated from unfractionated whole blood collected in Tempus Blood RNA tubes. This clonotype was sampled from a woman aged 45-60 years with alopecia areata. Some clones in this sample may be carry-over from other donors' samples. Source: whole blood, taken in connection with sensitization to the hapten diphenylcyclopropenone (DPC). Recombination linked TRBV9 to TRBJ2-7; D gene: possibly TRBD2, on 6 matching bases. The sequenced DNA: TGTGCCAGCAGCGTAGCTACAGCGGAGGGGAGCTACGAGCAGTACTTC. This encodes CASSVATAEGSYEQYF.